These 32 T cell receptor beta chains were all obtained from the same sample, sequenced in a study of blood T cell repertoires in COVID-19 (dated by TCRdb to the early 2020s). The library was produced with the immunoSEQ multiplex PCR assay. In TCRdb, the immuneACCESS table is reduced to in-frame sequences with V and J assigned. These tables do not hold every clone; where another copy was compared, an unresolved V gene accounts for under half, and the others remain unexplained. Present in this sample are about 260,000 clones, 86% of which were seen just once. The top ten hold approximately 9.7% of the sample. Specimen: peripheral blood. These receptors all stem from a man between 35 and 55 years old with active or convalescent COVID-19.

V gene TRBV12-3 or TRBV12-4 combines with J gene TRBJ2-1; a possible D gene is TRBD1 (5 bases). Between the trimmed V and J ends, which lost 1 base and 10 bases, there was a span of 11 bases. The CDR3 is made up of 13 amino acids. Here the CDR3 DNA reads TGTGCCAGCAGTTTAGTCAGGGATCAGGAGCAGTTCTTC. The encoded protein is CASSLVRDQEQFF.

CDR3 residues: CASSSWTGLSSGYTF. Written as DNA, the CDR3 is TGTGCCAGCAGCTCCTGGACAGGACTCTCGAGTGGCTACACCTTC. J is TRBJ1-2 and V is TRBV21-1; TRBD1 is taken as the D call from the table, unchecked against the DNA. TRBV21-1 constitutes a pseudogene. The CDR3 consists of 15 residues.

This sequence joins TRBV27 and TRBJ2-1; TRBD1 agrees at 10 bases. Germline V gives CDR1 MNHEY, CDR2 SMNVEV (reference sequence). The J segment lost 4 bases and the V segment lost 6 bases, leaving 6 bases of the junction unmatched. This CDR3 has 15 amino acids. The DNA for the CDR3 is TGTGCCAGCAGCCCCGGGACAGGGGAATACAATGAGCAGTTCTTC. Translated, it gives CASSPGTGEYNEQFF.

This chain joins TRBV12-3 or TRBV12-4 and TRBJ2-7, with D perhaps matching TRBD1 (6 bases). The length of the CDR3 is 12 residues. V gave up 6 bases and J gave up 4 bases, with 10 bases separating them. For the CDR3, the DNA is TGTGCCAGCAGCAGGGGTGGGTACGAGCAGTACTTC. Amino acid sequence: CASSRGGYEQYF.

The chain combines TRBV27 with TRBJ2-7; D may be TRBD2 (5 bases). The length of the CDR3 is 16 residues. Trimming took 3 bases from V and 2 from J, leaving 17 bases between them. Germline CDR1 reads MNHEY; CDR2 reads SMNVEV (reference sequence). CDR3 region: CASSFSFSLGAYEQYF. CDR3 nucleotide sequence: TGTGCCAGCAGTTTCTCATTCAGCCTCGGGGCCTACGAGCAGTACTTC.

This chain connects TRBV5-1 to TRBJ1-1, with D perhaps TRBD1 (5 bases). The V and J ends lost 3 bases and 1 base respectively, with 13 bases between them. There are 15 residues in the CDR3. Germline lookup yields CDR1 SGHRS and CDR2 YFSETQ. CDR3 DNA: TGCGCCAGCAGCTCCTATGTGGGGGGGAACACTGAAGCTTTCTTT. Its translation: CASSSYVGGNTEAFF.

Remarks on this clone: One junction end does not reproduce the germline sequence, and a read error may be involved. The CDR3 spells CASSLVKNTGELFF. In DNA, the CDR3 is TGTGCTAGCAGCTTAGTTAAGAACACCGGGGAGCTGTTTTTT. The chain joins TRBV7-7 to TRBJ2-2; D not resolved. Germline values: CDR1 SSHAT, CDR2 FNYEAQ (reference sequence). The CDR3 extends over 14 amino acids.

This sequence joins TRBV2 and TRBJ2-7, with a possible D match to TRBD2 (6 bases). Germline values: CDR1 SNHLY, CDR2 FYNNEI. The CDR3 totals 14 residues. The ends were cut back, 4 bases at V and 0 bases at J, with 10 bases in the middle. The CDR3 reads CASSVRGSSYEQYF. CDR3 nucleotide sequence: TGTGCCAGCAGTGTCCGGGGGAGCTCCTACGAGCAGTACTTC.

The V call is TRBV28, the J call TRBJ1-1; 8 bases are shared with TRBD1. The J segment lost 9 bases and the V segment lost 2 bases, leaving 5 bases of the junction unmatched. In germline, CDR1 is MDHEN, CDR2 SYDVKM. There are 13 residues in the CDR3. The CDR3 is CASSLRTGNQAFF. The CDR3 DNA reads TGTGCCAGCAGTTTAAGGACAGGGAATCAAGCTTTCTTT.

The rearrangement uses TRBV7-2 and TRBJ2-5; TRBD2 might be the D (7 bases). V lost 1 base to trimming and J lost 7 bases, with 13 bases between them. Germline-derived CDR1 and CDR2 are SGHTA and FQGNSA. This CDR3 comprises 14 residues. The CDR3 loop is CASSLEGGEATQYF. The CDR3, as DNA: TGTGCCAGCAGCTTAGAGGGGGGGGAGGCGACCCAGTACTTC.

The rearrangement uses TRBV19 and TRBJ1-4; D is uncertain. The CDR3 covers 14 residues. Per germline, CDR1 LNHDA and CDR2 SQIVND (reference sequence). Trimming took 7 bases from V and 0 from J, leaving 9 bases between them. The CDR3 DNA sequence: TGTGCCAGTAACCTCAGGCCAACTAATGAAAAACTGTTTTTT. Protein: CASNLRPTNEKLFF.

This clone was picked up one time. Within the sample, other DNA sequences also encode this same CDR3. This chain joins TRBV3-1 (or the pseudogene TRBV3-2) and TRBJ1-3; weak D call: TRBD1 (6 bases). V gave up 4 bases and J gave up 2 bases, with 9 bases separating them. This CDR3 is built from 14 residues. From germline, CDR1 is LGHDT and CDR2 YNNKEL (reference sequence). CDR3 in amino acids: CASSLGTTGNTIYF. The CDR3 DNA follows: TGTGCCAGCAGCCTAGGGACAACTGGAAACACCATATATTTT.

This clone was detected only a few times. The chain joins TRBV16 to TRBJ1-6; TRBD1 matches 8 bases. V gave up 3 bases and J gave up 5 bases; unmatched junction bases: 9. The CDR3 totals 17 residues. Germline V gene sequence: CDR1 KGHSY, CDR2 FQNENV. The CDR3 loop reads CASSQFRTGKHNSPLHF. In DNA, the CDR3 is TGTGCCAGCAGCCAGTTTCGGACAGGGAAACATAATTCACCCCTCCACTTT.

This chain joins TRBV5-4 and TRBJ2-5; 9 bases align to TRBD2. CDR3 length: 17 residues. V was clipped by 0 bases and J by 5 bases; unmatched bases: 11. CDR1 and CDR2 (germline): SGHNT, YYREEE (reference sequence). CDR3 protein: CASSLGSGSPERETQYF. The CDR3 nucleotides are TGTGCCAGCAGCTTGGGTAGCGGGAGCCCGGAGCGGGAGACCCAGTACTTC.

This clone was detected once. The gene calls are TRBV4-2 and TRBJ2-1; the D is unclear. V lost 6 bases and J 0 bases, leaving 12 bases between the germline ends. This CDR3 contains 15 residues. CDR1 and CDR2 (germline): LGHNA, YNFKEQ. The chain's CDR3 is CASSQTPGSYNEQFF. The CDR3 DNA reads TGTGCCAGCAGTCAAACTCCCGGCTCCTACAATGAGCAGTTCTTC.

The rearrangement links TRBV11-1 to TRBJ2-7; unclear D gene. The V end was cut by 0 bases, the J end by 3 bases, with 6 bases between. This CDR3 region has 13 residues. In germline, CDR1 is SGHAT, CDR2 FQDESV (reference sequence). CDR3 amino acids: CASSLAYNYEQYF. DNA for the CDR3: TGTGCCAGCAGCTTAGCGTACAACTACGAGCAGTACTTC.

The gene calls are TRBV6-1 and TRBJ1-2; a weak D match, TRBD1 (5 bases). This CDR3 comprises 14 residues. Between the trimmed V and J ends, which lost 1 base and 6 bases, there was a span of 12 bases. Looked up from germline, CDR1 is MNHNS and CDR2 is SASEGT. CDR3 in DNA: TGTGCCAGCAGTGAAGGGGGAGGGGAGGATGGCTACACCTTC. This encodes CASSEGGGEDGYTF.

The V gene is TRBV18, the J gene TRBJ2-2; D is unclear. Trimming removed 4 bases from V and 5 bases from J, with 8 bases in between. Germline values: CDR1 KGHSH, CDR2 LQKENI. This CDR3 comprises 13 residues. DNA for the CDR3: TGTGCCAGCTCACAGGAGTTAACCGGGGAGCTGTTTTTT. Protein sequence: CASSQELTGELFF.

This chain links TRBV23-1 with TRBJ1-5, with a tentative D call TRBD1 (5 bases). TRBV23-1 is identified as an open reading frame with a role that is uncertain. Trimming pared 3 bases from V and 2 bases from J, leaving 14 bases between. This CDR3 contains 16 residues. The CDR3 here is CASSHPGGSRNQPQHF. CDR3 nucleotides: TGCGCCAGCAGTCATCCCGGGGGATCGCGCAATCAGCCCCAGCATTTT.

The genes are TRBV29-1 and TRBJ1-6; the D gene is possibly TRBD1 (5 bases). The germline gives CDR1 SQVTM, CDR2 ANQGSEA. This CDR3 is built from 13 residues. The ends were cut back, 6 bases at V and 7 bases at J, with 13 bases in the middle. The CDR3 is CSVSEGQNSPLHF. The CDR3 DNA is TGCAGCGTGTCTGAAGGACAAAATTCACCCCTCCACTTT.

The chain recombines TRBV29-1 with TRBJ1-5, with 11 bases aligning to TRBD1. Germline values: CDR1 SQVTM, CDR2 ANQGSEA. Trimming cost V 6 bases and J 7 bases; bases outside gene matches: 8. This CDR3 spans 14 amino acids. The CDR3: CSVGTGGLRQPQHF. The CDR3 DNA follows: TGCAGCGTGGGGACAGGGGGACTAAGACAGCCCCAGCATTTT.

The chain couples TRBV18 to TRBJ2-1; 7 bases fit TRBD1. CDR3 length equals 14 residues. Per germline, CDR1 KGHSH and CDR2 LQKENI. V shed 1 base, J shed 7 bases, and the junction held 4 bases outside the gene matches. Written as DNA, the CDR3 is TGTGCCAGCTCACCACAGGGGGCTGGGAATGAGCAGTTCTTC. This sequence encodes CASSPQGAGNEQFF. Full variable domain (missing parts from reference TRBV18 and TRBJ2-1): NAGVMQNPRHLVRRRGQEARLRCSPMKGHSHVYWYRQLPEEGLKFMVYLQKENIIDESGMPKERFSAEFPKEGPSILRIQQVVRGDSAAYFCASSPQGAGNEQFFGPGTRLTVL.

The chain joins TRBV24-1 to TRBJ1-2, with D tentatively TRBD1 (5 bases). Germline lookup yields CDR1 KGHDR and CDR2 SFDVKD. The CDR3 has 16 amino acids. V shed 3 bases and J shed 2 bases, with 15 bases lying between them. The CDR3 DNA reads TGTGCCACCAGTGATCCACTCCTGACAGAAAACTATGGCTACACCTTC. This encodes CATSDPLLTENYGYTF.

V gene TRBV3-1 (or the pseudogene TRBV3-2) combines with J gene TRBJ2-7; unclear D gene. Trimming shortened V by 0 bases and J by 4 bases, and 4 bases separated the two germline ends. The V gene's germline CDR1 is LGHDT and CDR2 YNNKEL (reference sequence). The CDR3 has 12 residues. DNA of the CDR3: TGTGCCAGCAGCCAAGACCAATACGAGCAGTACTTC. Amino acid sequence: CASSQDQYEQYF.

The chain carries TRBV5-6 and TRBJ1-5; D is uncertain. Germline-derived CDR1 and CDR2 are SGHDT and YYEEEE. CDR3 length equals 15 residues. Trimming shortened V by 6 bases and J by 3 bases, and 16 bases separated the two germline ends. In DNA form, the CDR3 reads TGTGCCAGCACCGTCGGACCCCGGGACAATCAGCCCCAGCATTTT. Protein sequence: CASTVGPRDNQPQHF.

This clone turned up a few times. The chain recombines TRBV28 with TRBJ1-5, with a tentative D call TRBD1 (5 bases). Trimming cost V 5 bases and J 2 bases, with 13 bases left between them. Germline V lookup: CDR1 MDHEN, CDR2 SYDVKM. The CDR3 spans 15 residues. The CDR3 DNA is TGTGCCAGCAGTCCAGCGGGGGGGGGCAATCAGCCCCAGCATTTT. Its protein product is CASSPAGGGNQPQHF.

The table lists this clone with a count of one. This chain uses TRBV5-1 with TRBJ1-1, with TRBD1 identical over 7 bases. Germline loops: CDR1 SGHRS, CDR2 YFSETQ. The junction had 8 bases not matched to a gene; V was cut back by 4 bases and J by 8 bases. The CDR3 extends over 13 amino acids. CDR3 loop: CASSRSQDREAFF. The CDR3 DNA reads TGCGCCAGCAGCCGCTCCCAGGACAGGGAAGCTTTCTTT.

The chain carries TRBV5-4 and TRBJ2-3; 7 positions match TRBD2. With V trimmed by 4 bases and J by 4 bases, 9 bases remained unmatched. The CDR3 sequence is 15 residues long. Germline V gives CDR1 SGHNT, CDR2 YYREEE (reference sequence). The CDR3 sequence is CASSRPGGSSDTQYF. In DNA form, the CDR3 reads TGTGCCAGCAGCCGCCCGGGGGGTTCTTCAGATACGCAGTATTTT.

The chain couples TRBV12-3 or TRBV12-4 to TRBJ1-1; maybe TRBD1 (6 bases). V lost 4 bases and J 7 bases, leaving 13 bases between the germline ends. The CDR3 length is 13 residues. CDR3 loop: CASSSVLGGEAFF. The CDR3 DNA reads TGTGCCAGCAGTTCGGTCCTAGGGGGTGAAGCTTTCTTT.

This chain links TRBV9 with TRBJ1-1; D is unclear. The CDR3 runs to 14 residues. V was shortened by 4 bases and J by 0 bases, with 10 bases between the two germline ends. CDR1 is SGDLS and CDR2 is YYNGEE in the germline V gene. Written as DNA, the CDR3 is TGTGCCAGCAGCACTGGCAGGCTGAACACTGAAGCTTTCTTT. Protein product: CASSTGRLNTEAFF.

V gene TRBV12-5 combines with J gene TRBJ2-2, with 7 nucleotides matching TRBD1. Per the germline V gene, CDR1 is LGHNT and CDR2 is FRNRAP. This CDR3 is built from 13 residues. With V trimmed by 6 bases and J by 6 bases, 4 bases remained unmatched. CDR3 bases: TGTGCTAGTGGACCCACAGGGGCCGGGGAGCTGTTTTTT. This sequence encodes CASGPTGAGELFF.

The V and J genes are TRBV30 and TRBJ1-1; D ambiguous. The germline CDR1 and CDR2 sequences are GTSNPN and SVGIG (reference sequence). The CDR3 is 13 residues long. V lost 1 base to trimming and J lost 4 bases, with 10 bases between them. The CDR3 coding sequence is TGTGCCTGGAGTGGAGGGCCGGGCACTGAAGCTTTCTTT. As protein: CAWSGGPGTEAFF.